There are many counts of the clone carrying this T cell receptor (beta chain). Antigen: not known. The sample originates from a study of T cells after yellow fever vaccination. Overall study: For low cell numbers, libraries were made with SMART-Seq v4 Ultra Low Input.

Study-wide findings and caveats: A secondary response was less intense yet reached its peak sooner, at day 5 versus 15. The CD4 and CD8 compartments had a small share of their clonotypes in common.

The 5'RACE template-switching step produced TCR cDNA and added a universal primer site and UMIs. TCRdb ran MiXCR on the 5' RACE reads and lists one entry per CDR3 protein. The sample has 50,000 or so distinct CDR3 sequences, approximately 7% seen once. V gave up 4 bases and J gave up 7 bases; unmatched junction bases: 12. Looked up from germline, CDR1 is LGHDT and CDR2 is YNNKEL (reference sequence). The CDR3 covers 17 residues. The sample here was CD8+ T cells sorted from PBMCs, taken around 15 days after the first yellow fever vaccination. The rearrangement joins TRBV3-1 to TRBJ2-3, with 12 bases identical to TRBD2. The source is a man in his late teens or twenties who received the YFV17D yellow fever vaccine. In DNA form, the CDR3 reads TGTGCCAGCAGCCCAACTAGCGGGGGGCGTGCCACCCATACGCAGTATTTT. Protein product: CASSPTSGGRATHTQYF.